A selection of T cell receptor beta chains follows, all from one sample in a study of shared clonotypes between healthy human individuals. The data were produced by immunoSEQ multiplex PCR, yet TCRdb's version contains in-frame clones alone and is incomplete. Of roughly 2,500,000 clones listed, over 85% are singletons. Sequencing used naive CD4+ T cells from PBMCs. All receptors come from a man aged 18 to 35 in good health. Some clones in this sample may be carry-over from other donors' samples. The CDR3 runs from the conserved cysteine through the conserved F or W. D genes are given only for firm matches. The size entry is marked missing in some rows and otherwise reads once, few, many or a size class.

j_gene: TRBJ2-3; v_gene: TRBV27; d_gene: TRBD2; abundance: -; CDR3aa: CASSLLPGGITDTQYF; CDR3nt: TGTGCCAGCAGTTTATTACCGGGAGGGATCACAGATACGCAGTATTTT
j_gene: TRBJ2-1; v_gene: TRBV6-6; d_gene: TRBD2; abundance: -; CDR3aa: CASKMGGSNEQFF; CDR3nt: TGTGCCAGCAAGATGGGCGGGAGCAATGAGCAGTTCTTC
j_gene: TRBJ2-1; v_gene: TRBV10-3; d_gene: -; abundance: -; CDR3aa: CAVNRDPYNEQFF; CDR3nt: TGTGCCGTAAACCGGGACCCATACAATGAGCAGTTCTTC
j_gene: TRBJ2-2; v_gene: TRBV18; d_gene: -; abundance: -; CDR3aa: CASSPPGTHTGELFF; CDR3nt: TGTGCCAGCTCACCTCCAGGGACACACACCGGGGAGCTGTTTTTT
j_gene: TRBJ2-7; v_gene: TRBV28; d_gene: TRBD1; abundance: -; CDR3aa: CASTIRQGADEQYF; CDR3nt: TGTGCCAGCACCATTAGACAGGGGGCTGACGAGCAGTACTTC
j_gene: TRBJ2-7; v_gene: TRBV6-5; d_gene: -; abundance: -; CDR3aa: CASTSSRLYEQYF; CDR3nt: TGTGCCAGCACCTCGTCGCGCCTCTACGAGCAGTACTTC
j_gene: TRBJ1-3; v_gene: TRBV29-1; d_gene: -; abundance: -; CDR3aa: CSAPDLSGNTIYF; CDR3nt: TGCAGCGCCCCGGACCTCTCTGGAAACACCATATATTTT
j_gene: TRBJ1-1; v_gene: TRBV9; d_gene: -; abundance: -; CDR3aa: CASSVDGVDTEAFF; CDR3nt: TGTGCCAGCAGCGTAGATGGGGTGGACACTGAAGCTTTCTTT
j_gene: TRBJ1-2; v_gene: TRBV7-2; d_gene: -; abundance: -; CDR3aa: CASSSSGNERYGYTF; CDR3nt: TGTGCCAGCAGCTCATCAGGGAATGAGCGCTATGGCTACACCTTC
j_gene: TRBJ2-5; v_gene: TRBV6-1; d_gene: -; abundance: -; CDR3aa: CASSERQGGETQYF; CDR3nt: TGTGCCAGCAGTGAACGGCAGGGCGGGGAGACCCAGTACTTC
j_gene: TRBJ2-7; v_gene: TRBV5-1; d_gene: -; abundance: -; CDR3aa: CASSLGPGGRRGGEQYF; CDR3nt: TGCGCCAGCAGCTTGGGGCCCGGGGGACGGAGAGGTGGGGAGCAGTACTTC
j_gene: TRBJ1-2; v_gene: TRBV2; d_gene: TRBD1; abundance: -; CDR3aa: CASSPTGSYGYTF; CDR3nt: TGTGCCAGCAGCCCGACAGGGAGTTATGGCTACACCTTC
j_gene: TRBJ1-4; v_gene: TRBV6-5; d_gene: TRBD1; abundance: -; CDR3aa: CASSRQGAEEKLFF; CDR3nt: TGTGCCAGCAGTCGACAGGGGGCGGAAGAAAAACTGTTTTTT
j_gene: TRBJ2-7; v_gene: TRBV28; d_gene: TRBD1; abundance: -; CDR3aa: CASRTGGGSYYYEQYF; CDR3nt: TGTGCCAGCCGGACAGGGGGTGGCTCCTACTACTACGAGCAGTACTTC
j_gene: TRBJ1-2; v_gene: TRBV5-1; d_gene: -; abundance: -; CDR3aa: CASSREQGFYGYTF; CDR3nt: TGCGCCAGCAGCCGAGAGCAGGGTTTCTATGGCTACACCTTC
j_gene: TRBJ2-7; v_gene: TRBV7-9; d_gene: -; abundance: -; CDR3aa: CASSLALPSYEQYF; CDR3nt: TGTGCCAGCAGCTTAGCCCTCCCCAGCTACGAGCAGTACTTC
j_gene: TRBJ1-2; v_gene: TRBV7-2; d_gene: -; abundance: -; CDR3aa: CASSLMGYGYTF; CDR3nt: TGTGCCAGCAGCTTAATGGGCTATGGCTACACCTTC
j_gene: TRBJ1-4; v_gene: TRBV5-1; d_gene: TRBD1; abundance: -; CDR3aa: CASSPQGGLEKLFF; CDR3nt: TGCGCCAGCAGCCCACAGGGGGGCCTTGAAAAACTGTTTTTT
j_gene: TRBJ1-2; v_gene: TRBV2; d_gene: -; abundance: -; CDR3aa: CASSPHDRTPYGYTF; CDR3nt: TGTGCCAGCAGTCCTCACGACCGCACCCCCTATGGCTACACCTTC
j_gene: TRBJ1-3; v_gene: TRBV27; d_gene: -; abundance: -; CDR3aa: CASSFSGTPKSYSGNTIYF; CDR3nt: TGTGCCAGCAGTTTTAGTGGGACACCGAAATCCTACTCTGGAAACACCATATATTTT
j_gene: TRBJ1-1; v_gene: TRBV5-6; d_gene: TRBD1; abundance: once; CDR3aa: CASSRPPGTGFTEAFF; CDR3nt: TGTGCCAGCAGTCGACCTCCCGGGACAGGGTTCACTGAAGCTTTCTTT
j_gene: TRBJ2-3; v_gene: TRBV7-2; d_gene: TRBD1; abundance: once; CDR3aa: CASSFRTGFTDTQYF; CDR3nt: TGTGCCAGCAGCTTCCGGACAGGTTTCACAGATACGCAGTATTTT
j_gene: TRBJ2-7; v_gene: TRBV18; d_gene: -; abundance: -; CDR3aa: CASSPTSSREQYF; CDR3nt: TGTGCCAGCTCACCAACCTCGAGCCGCGAGCAGTACTTC
j_gene: TRBJ2-1; v_gene: TRBV7-9; d_gene: TRBD2; abundance: -; CDR3aa: CASSLGTSPQEQFF; CDR3nt: TGTGCCAGCAGCTTAGGGACTAGCCCCCAAGAGCAGTTCTTC
j_gene: TRBJ2-1; v_gene: TRBV5-1; d_gene: TRBD2; abundance: -; CDR3aa: CASSLGSGRADEQFF; CDR3nt: TGCGCCAGCAGCTTGGGTAGCGGGAGGGCCGACGAGCAGTTCTTC
j_gene: TRBJ2-4; v_gene: TRBV25-1; d_gene: TRBD1; abundance: -; CDR3aa: CASSEAGTGGADIQYF; CDR3nt: TGTGCCAGCAGTGAAGCCGGGACAGGGGGCGCGGACATTCAGTACTTC
j_gene: TRBJ1-4; v_gene: TRBV5-4; d_gene: -; abundance: -; CDR3aa: CASSSDGRNEKLFF; CDR3nt: TGTGCCAGCAGCTCGGACGGTCGTAATGAAAAACTGTTTTTT
j_gene: TRBJ2-7; v_gene: TRBV2; d_gene: -; abundance: once; CDR3aa: CASSPYGMYEQYF; CDR3nt: TGTGCCAGCAGCCCCTACGGGATGTACGAGCAGTACTTC
j_gene: TRBJ2-3; v_gene: TRBV9; d_gene: -; abundance: -; CDR3aa: CATSRGNTDTQYF; CDR3nt: TGTGCCACCAGTAGGGGGAACACAGATACGCAGTATTTT
j_gene: TRBJ1-5; v_gene: TRBV19; d_gene: -; abundance: -; CDR3aa: CASSIGRGGGNQPQHF; CDR3nt: TGTGCCAGTAGTATAGGTCGGGGGGGAGGCAATCAGCCCCAGCATTTT
j_gene: TRBJ1-1; v_gene: TRBV16; d_gene: -; abundance: -; CDR3aa: CASSQSLGNEAFF; CDR3nt: TGTGCCAGCAGCCAATCGTTGGGGAATGAAGCTTTCTTT
j_gene: TRBJ2-3; v_gene: TRBV27; d_gene: -; abundance: -; CDR3aa: CASSLGVRTDTQYF; CDR3nt: TGTGCCAGCAGTCTAGGGGTGCGCACAGATACGCAGTATTTT
j_gene: TRBJ2-1; v_gene: TRBV19; d_gene: TRBD2; abundance: -; CDR3aa: CASSRWEGRNEQFF; CDR3nt: TGTGCCAGTAGTAGGTGGGAGGGACGCAATGAGCAGTTCTTC
j_gene: TRBJ2-3; v_gene: TRBV19; d_gene: TRBD2; abundance: -; CDR3aa: CASSMAWVGTSRSADTQYF; CDR3nt: TGTGCCAGTAGTATGGCGTGGGTCGGGACTAGTCGTTCGGCAGATACGCAGTATTTT
j_gene: TRBJ2-5; v_gene: TRBV4-1; d_gene: TRBD2; abundance: -; CDR3aa: CASSLGASGQETQYF; CDR3nt: TGCGCCAGCAGCCTAGGGGCTAGCGGGCAAGAGACCCAGTACTTC